This passage covers 18 T cell receptor beta chains from one sample sequenced in a study of T-cell reconstitution after alpha-beta-depleted transplantation in children. The TCRbeta library incorporated unique molecular identifiers. Using its own MiXCR run on the PCR reads, TCRdb lists one record per CDR3 protein. In the table there are fewer than 550,000 distinct CDR3 sequences, about an eighth of which are singletons. Sequenced here: PBMCs, mostly from graft donor cells, sampled 180 days after TCRalphabeta/CD19-depleted stem cell transplant. The receptors here all came from a female patient aged 2-9 years who had a stem cell transplant for aplastic anemia, so the T cells may come from the graft donor.

This clonotype came up a few times. The chain uses TRBV20-1 and TRBJ2-7, with 11 nucleotides matching TRBD2. CDR3 length: 16 amino acids. V lost 1 base, J lost 4 bases, and 9 bases stayed unmatched. In germline, CDR1 is DFQATT, CDR2 SNEGSKA (reference sequence). The CDR3 reads CSARGAGTSGFYEQYV. As DNA, the CDR3 is TGCAGTGCTAGAGGTGCCGGGACTAGCGGATTTTACGAGCAGTACGTC.

This clonotype has only a few counts. The chain is built from TRBV27 and TRBJ2-2; D is perhaps TRBD1 or TRBD2 (6 bases each). Trimming pared 2 bases from V and 0 bases from J, leaving 10 bases between. The germline gives CDR1 MNHEY, CDR2 SMNVEV (reference sequence). The CDR3 contains 16 residues. The CDR3 DNA reads as TGTGCCAGCAGTTTAAGGGGGGCCCCGAACACCGGGGAGCTGTTTTTT. It is translated as CASSLRGAPNTGELFF.

This clonotype was detected only a few times. This chain connects TRBV30 to TRBJ1-4, with TRBD1 matching over 7 bases. The CDR3 loop spans 12 amino acids. V was clipped by 4 bases and J by 6 bases; unmatched bases: 2. Germline CDR1 and CDR2: GTSNPN and SVGIG (reference sequence). CDR3 nucleotides: TGTGCCTGGAAAGGGGGCGATGAAAAACTGTTTTTT. Amino acids: CAWKGGDEKLFF.

The chain links TRBV12-3 or TRBV12-4 to TRBJ2-1; 9 bases line up with TRBD2. Trimming cost V 2 bases and J 7 bases; bases outside gene matches: 6. The length of the CDR3 is 15 residues. In DNA, the CDR3 is TGTGCCAGCAGTTTAAGGCGGGAGGGAATGAATGAGCAGTTCTTC. Translation gives CASSLRREGMNEQFF.

This sequence joins TRBV20-1 and TRBJ2-3; perhaps TRBD2 as D (6 bases). The germline V and J ends were trimmed by 0 bases and 3 bases, with 13 bases remaining between them. The CDR3 sequence is 15 residues long. Germline lookup yields CDR1 DFQATT and CDR2 SNEGSKA (reference sequence). This CDR3 reads CSARDPAGRTDTQYF. The CDR3 bases are TGCAGTGCTAGAGATCCGGCAGGGAGGACAGATACGCAGTATTTT.

This clonotype was picked up many times. The V call is TRBV5-1, the J call TRBJ1-2, with D possibly matching TRBD1 (5 bases). Trimming took 2 bases from V and 4 from J, leaving 15 bases between them. Germline lookup yields CDR1 SGHRS and CDR2 YFSETQ. The CDR3 has 15 amino acids. Here the CDR3 DNA reads TGCGCCAGCAGCTTAGAGACTGGGCAGGGCTATGGCTACACCTTC. Translating it yields CASSLETGQGYGYTF.

The CDR3 here is CASSLGTVAGNTIYF. CDR3 DNA sequence: TGTGCCAGCAGTCTCGGGACAGTCGCTGGAAACACCATATATTTT. This sequence joins TRBV12-3 or TRBV12-4 and TRBJ1-3, with 7 bases matching TRBD1. This CDR3 contains 15 residues. The V segment lost 5 bases and the J segment 2 bases; nucleotides outside the gene matches: 6.

This chain connects TRBV27 to TRBJ2-4, with 10 nucleotides matching TRBD2. This CDR3 spans 15 amino acids. From germline, CDR1 is MNHEY and CDR2 SMNVEV (reference sequence). Trimming took 5 bases from V and 9 from J; bases not matched to a gene: 10. CDR3 in amino acids: CASSETASGSGIQYF. Here the CDR3 DNA reads TGTGCCAGCAGTGAAACGGCTAGCGGGAGTGGCATTCAGTACTTC.

V is TRBV12-3 or TRBV12-4 and J is TRBJ1-5; D is uncertain. CDR3 length: 13 residues. Trimming shortened V by 2 bases and J by 3 bases, and 5 bases separated the two germline ends. The CDR3, as DNA: TGTGCCAGCAGTTTACAGTCCAATCAGCCCCAGCATTTT. It yields the protein CASSLQSNQPQHF.

This clonotype was seen more than once but under ten times. The J gene is TRBJ1-3, the V gene TRBV25-1, with D unclear. V lost 3 bases and J lost 3, with 12 bases in between. Germline V CDR1 and CDR2: MGHDK, SYGVNS. This CDR3 has 15 amino acids. The CDR3 region has the DNA TGTGCCAGCAGTGAGACGGGGATTCTTGGAAACACCATATATTTT. Protein product: CASSETGILGNTIYF.

The rearrangement uses TRBV6-5 and TRBJ2-4; D unresolved. The germline V and J ends were trimmed by 4 bases and 0 bases, with 7 bases remaining between them. CDR3 length equals 14 residues. Germline CDR1 MNHEY, CDR2 SVGAGI. CDR3 DNA: TGTGCCAGCAGTTCCCCTGCAGCCAAAAACATTCAGTACTTC. This codes for CASSSPAAKNIQYF.

This clonotype was seen a few times. This chain links TRBV28 with TRBJ2-3; D remains ambiguous. Trimming cost V 2 bases and J 4 bases, with 22 bases left between them. CDR3 length equals 18 residues. Per the germline V gene, CDR1 is MDHEN and CDR2 is SYDVKM. Written as DNA, the CDR3 is TGTGCCAGCAGTTTACGGATTGTACCCTTCCCCGGGTCAGATACGCAGTATTTT. It specifies CASSLRIVPFPGSDTQYF. Based on the CDR3 plus reference TRBV28 and TRBJ2-3, the full variable domain is DVKVTQSSRYLVKRTGEKVFLECVQDMDHENMFWYRQDPGLGLRLIYFSYDVKMKEKGDIPEGYSVSREKKERFSLILESASTNQTSMYLCASSLRIVPFPGSDTQYFGPGTRLTVL.

The chain's CDR3 is CASSQGGQGYYGYTF. DNA for the CDR3: TGCGCCAGCAGCCAAGGGGGACAGGGCTACTATGGCTACACCTTC. The V and J genes are TRBV4-3 and TRBJ1-2, with 9 bases fitting TRBD1. Germline trimming cut 1 base from V and 3 bases from J; bases unmatched to any gene: 3. The CDR3 spans 15 residues. The germline V gene has CDR1 LGHNA and CDR2 YSLEER.

This clonotype was seen repeatedly, ten times or more. CDR3 in amino acids: CASSTGRGTNEKLFF. The CDR3 DNA reads as TGTGCCAGCAGCACCGGTCGAGGAACTAATGAAAAACTGTTTTTT. This sequence joins TRBV28 and TRBJ1-4; the D is unclear. V lost 6 bases to trimming and J lost 1 base, with 12 bases between them. The CDR3 is 15 amino acids. Germline V CDR1 and CDR2: MDHEN, SYDVKM.

This clonotype has a handful of counts. This chain joins TRBV3-1 and TRBJ2-7; D is ambiguous. CDR1 and CDR2 (germline): LGHDT, YNNKEL (reference sequence). Trimming cost V 3 bases and J 4 bases, with 10 bases left between them. The CDR3 contains 13 residues. The CDR3 is CASSQRSGYEQYF. In nucleotides, the CDR3 is TGTGCCAGCAGCCAGAGGTCCGGTTACGAGCAGTACTTC.

This clonotype was seen ten or more times. The chain employs TRBV20-1 and TRBJ2-1; D gene ambiguous. Germline CDR1 DFQATT, CDR2 SNEGSKA (reference sequence). V was clipped by 5 bases and J by 2 bases, with 10 bases between them. The CDR3 sequence is 13 residues long. The DNA for the CDR3 is TGCAGTGCTCCAGCGACCCCCTACAATGAGCAGTTCTTC. As protein: CSAPATPYNEQFF.

This rearrangement joins TRBV5-1 to TRBJ2-5, with 9 bases matching TRBD1. The CDR3 loop spans 15 amino acids. The V gene's germline CDR1 is SGHRS and CDR2 YFSETQ. Trimming took 3 bases from V and 6 from J; bases not matched to a gene: 9. CDR3 nucleotides: TGCGCCAGCAGCTCGGACAGGGGATTCGCACAGACCCAGTACTTC. Amino acid sequence: CASSSDRGFAQTQYF. Filled out from reference TRBV5-1 and TRBJ2-5, the complete variable domain reads KAGVTQTPRYLIKTRGQQVTLSCSPISGHRSVSWYQQTPGQGLQFLFEYFSETQRNKGNFPGRFSGRQFSNSRSEMNVSTLELGDSALYLCASSSDRGFAQTQYFGPGTRLLVL.

V usage is TRBV10-3 and J usage is TRBJ2-5; D gene ambiguous. Germline-derived CDR1 and CDR2 are ENHRY and SYGVKD. Trimming removed 6 bases at V and 3 bases at J, with 11 bases between. The CDR3 consists of 13 residues. The CDR3 DNA follows: TGTGCCATCAGCGGGCCTGTCGAAGAGACCCAGTACTTC. Its protein product is CAISGPVEETQYF.